A few counts support the clone carrying this TCR beta chain. The data stem from a study of spatial heterogeneity in lung cancer. On the study more broadly: Raw reads showed each unique TCR and UMI combination turning up more than ten times on average.

The time point here: sample taken at primary tumor resection. Extraction of whole RNA from tumor, nontumor lung or frozen PBMC preceded unsorted sequencing. Every molecule of TCR cDNA had its own unique molecular identifier. TCRdb analysed the 5' RACE reads with MiXCR anew, one entry per CDR3 protein. The data hold roughly 10,000 distinct CDR3 sequences, with less than 25% observed a single time. This CDR3 contains 13 residues. The germline gives CDR1 SQVTM, CDR2 ANQGSEA. Trimming took off 3 bases at V and 1 base at J, with 9 bases between the two ends. V gene TRBV29-1 combines with J gene TRBJ1-1; D uncertain. This sample comprised PBMCs, obtained at surgery. This TCR was sampled from a female donor with early-stage non-small cell lung cancer. CDR3 DNA sequence: TGCAGCGTTGAGCCCAACAGGAACACTGAAGCTTTCTTT. The encoded protein is CSVEPNRNTEAFF.